The 20 T cell receptor beta chains in this list originate from one sample, sequenced in a study of vaccination effects on CD4 cells after COVID-19. Sequencing was preceded by expansion of antigen-specific CD4+ T cells with viral peptide pools in the ViraFEST assay. Isolating CD4+ T cells followed less than 11 days of culture. Vaccinated recipients, who were negative for nucleocapsid antibodies, had no history of SARS-CoV-2 infection. Antigen specificity for these receptors is unknown. Clones were read by immunoSEQ multiplex PCR, and TCRdb kept only the in-frame ones, dropping some. Altogether 55,000 to 75,000 clones are present, approximately 76% being singletons, with the ten largest covering around 2.7%. This specimen consisted of CD4+ T cells from PBMCs cultured with HCoV-NL63 spike peptides, obtained before COVID-19 vaccination. These receptors were obtained from a human donor who received a COVID-19 vaccine.

This sequence joins TRBV15 and TRBJ1-3, with D maybe TRBD1 (5 bases). The germline V gene has CDR1 LNHNV and CDR2 YYDKDF (reference sequence). The ends were cut back, 0 bases at V and 0 bases at J, with 18 bases in the middle. This CDR3 has 19 residues. The CDR3 loop is CATSRDVWGGAFSGNTIYF. Here the CDR3 DNA reads TGTGCCACCAGCAGAGATGTCTGGGGTGGGGCTTTCTCTGGAAACACCATATATTTT.

The chain combines TRBV2 with TRBJ1-2, with 10 bases aligning to TRBD1. Germline trimming cut 8 bases from V and 8 bases from J; bases unmatched to any gene: 14. Germline V gene sequence: CDR1 SNHLY, CDR2 FYNNEI. This CDR3 spans 15 amino acids. As DNA, the CDR3 is TGTGCCAGCTACTTGACCGGGACAGGGGTAGGCGGCTACACCTTC. This codes for CASYLTGTGVGGYTF.

The chain's CDR3 is CASSRAGANSPLHF. CDR3 nucleotides: TGTGCCAGCAGTCGAGCAGGGGCGAATTCACCCCTCCACTTT. The chain couples TRBV25-1 to TRBJ1-6; D is perhaps TRBD1 (6 bases). V dropped 5 bases and J dropped 7 bases, with 12 bases sitting between them. The CDR3 has 14 residues. From germline, CDR1 is MGHDK and CDR2 SYGVNS.

The gene calls are TRBV25-1 and TRBJ1-1; no definite D call. CDR1 and CDR2 from the germline V gene are MGHDK and SYGVNS. This CDR3 has 12 amino acids. V was trimmed by 1 base and J by 6 bases, leaving 6 bases between them. CDR3 sequence: CASSEWMSEAFF. The CDR3 DNA follows: TGTGCCAGCAGTGAATGGATGTCTGAAGCTTTCTTT.

This chain connects TRBV5-4 to TRBJ1-1, with D possibly TRBD1 on 5 matching bases. Germline V gene data show CDR1 as SGHNT and CDR2 as YYREEE (reference sequence). The CDR3 is made up of 13 amino acids. Trimming left V 2 bases short and J 3 bases short, with 8 bases between. CDR3 nucleotides: TGTGCCAGCAGCTTAATGGGGGACACTGAAGCTTTCTTT. It translates to CASSLMGDTEAFF.

The chain is built from TRBV6-2 or TRBV6-3 and TRBJ2-3; D unresolved. The CDR3 runs to 13 residues. V was pared by 4 bases and J by 0 bases, with 5 bases between. CDR1 is MNHEY and CDR2 is SVGEGT in the germline V gene. The CDR3 DNA reads as TGTGCCAGCAGTTCCCAAAGCACAGATACGCAGTATTTT. Encoded protein: CASSSQSTDTQYF.

The CDR3 coding sequence is TGTGCCAGCAGTTTTCCGCATCAGGGGGAAAGCACAGATACGCAGTATTTT. It encodes CASSFPHQGESTDTQYF. The chain combines TRBV27 with TRBJ2-3; TRBD1 matches at 7 bases. The CDR3 loop spans 17 amino acids. The trim removed 3 bases at V and 0 bases at J, leaving 9 bases unmatched. CDR1 is MNHEY and CDR2 is SMNVEV in the germline V gene (reference sequence).

This sequence joins TRBV27 and TRBJ1-1; D possibly corresponds to TRBD1 (5 bases). The CDR3 is 14 amino acids. Trimming stripped 4 bases from V and 6 bases from J, with 15 bases between. Germline V lookup: CDR1 MNHEY, CDR2 SMNVEV (reference sequence). The CDR3 loop is CASSSSWGGAEAFF. Written as DNA, the CDR3 is TGTGCCAGCAGTTCCTCGTGGGGGGGGGCTGAAGCTTTCTTT.

This rearrangement joins TRBV6-1 to TRBJ1-5; D gene ambiguous. The CDR3 extends over 15 amino acids. Germline V gene lookup returns CDR1 MNHNS and CDR2 SASEGT. The ends were cut back, 1 base at V and 3 bases at J, with 10 bases in the middle. Written as DNA, the CDR3 is TGTGCCAGCAGTGAAGGGGTTCCGGCCAATCAGCCCCAGCATTTT. Residues: CASSEGVPANQPQHF.

The chain's CDR3 is CASSVGGAGEKLFF. As DNA, the CDR3 is TGTGCCAGCAGCGTAGGGGGGGCAGGTGAAAAACTGTTTTTT. The rearrangement links TRBV9 to TRBJ1-4; the D gene is possibly TRBD1 (6 bases). This CDR3 spans 14 amino acids. The V end lost 0 bases, the J end lost 7 bases, and 10 bases lay between the germline ends. The germline gives CDR1 SGDLS, CDR2 YYNGEE.

This clone was counted a few times. The chain is built from TRBV30 and TRBJ1-2; tentative D call: TRBD1 (5 bases). The V end was cut by 4 bases, the J end by 6 bases, with 15 bases between. This CDR3 comprises 13 residues. Germline CDR1 is GTSNPN and CDR2 is SVGIG (reference sequence). CDR3 bases: TGTGCCTGGAACCGGGACCGAAGGAATGGCTACACCTTC. Protein product: CAWNRDRRNGYTF. Full variable domain (remainder filled in from reference TRBV30 and TRBJ1-2): SQTIHQWPATLVQPVGSPLSLECTVEGTSNPNLYWYRQAAGRGLQLLFYSVGIGQISSEVPQNLSASRPQDRQFILSSKKLLLSDSGFYLCAWNRDRRNGYTFGSGTRLTVV.

The chain uses TRBV28 and TRBJ2-1; perhaps D is TRBD1 or TRBD2 (5 bases each). There are 16 residues in the CDR3. The V gene's germline CDR1 is MDHEN and CDR2 SYDVKM. V was pared by 6 bases and J by 3 bases, with 18 bases between. In DNA, the CDR3 is TGTGCCAGCAGGGGGACCTGGTTGGACAACTACAATGAGCAGTTCTTC. It yields the protein CASRGTWLDNYNEQFF.

The rearrangement uses TRBV29-1 and TRBJ1-5; 7 bases map to TRBD1. This CDR3 is 12 amino acids long. Germline CDR1 is SQVTM and CDR2 is ANQGSEA. Trimming at V came to 4 bases and at J to 7 bases, leaving 4 bases not matched to a gene. The CDR3 spells CSVGQGGQPQHF. The CDR3 nucleotides are TGCAGCGTTGGACAGGGAGGACAGCCCCAGCATTTT.

This chain joins TRBV28 and TRBJ2-7; 10 bases fit TRBD2. Losses at the gene ends were 10 bases for V and 0 bases for J; bases not matched to a gene: 6. Looked up from germline, CDR1 is MDHEN and CDR2 is SYDVKM. The CDR3 is 14 residues long. The CDR3 region is CATTGLADSYEQYV. CDR3 nucleotides: TGTGCCACCACAGGACTAGCGGACTCCTACGAGCAGTACGTC.

The V gene is TRBV24-1, the J gene TRBJ2-5; D might be TRBD1 (6 bases). This CDR3 spans 15 amino acids. Germline assignment: CDR1 KGHDR and CDR2 SFDVKD. Trimming removed 2 bases at V and 9 bases at J, with 18 bases between. The CDR3 region is CATSDSSTGRVPQYF. The CDR3 region has the DNA TGTGCCACCAGTGATTCGTCGACAGGCCGGGTCCCCCAGTACTTC.

This clone is categorized as large. J is TRBJ2-1 and V is TRBV7-3; D is perhaps TRBD2 (5 bases). The V gene lost 4 bases and the J gene lost 8 bases, with 12 bases spanning the gap. The CDR3 contains 13 residues. The germline V gene encodes CDR1 SGHTA and CDR2 FQGTGA. CDR3 loop: CASSSYLADEQFF. DNA of the CDR3: TGTGCCAGCAGCTCCTACCTAGCCGATGAGCAGTTCTTC.

The V gene is TRBV5-1, the J gene TRBJ2-7, with TRBD1 matching 8 bases. This CDR3 comprises 15 residues. Trimming at V came to 2 bases and at J to 7 bases, leaving 11 bases not matched to a gene. Germline loops: CDR1 SGHRS, CDR2 YFSETQ. CDR3 nucleotide sequence: TGCGCCAGCAGCTTCGACGGGCAGGGGGCTGGTGAGCAGTACGTC. It codes for CASSFDGQGAGEQYV.

The J gene is TRBJ2-3, the V gene TRBV9, with D possibly TRBD1 on 5 matching bases. The germline V gene has CDR1 SGDLS and CDR2 YYNGEE. The CDR3 has 16 amino acids. V was cut by 0 bases and J by 1 base, with 12 bases left in between. The CDR3 loop is CASSVVPSRGTDTQYF. In nucleotides, the CDR3 is TGTGCCAGCAGCGTAGTCCCAAGCAGGGGCACAGATACGCAGTATTTT.

The V and J genes are TRBV5-1 and TRBJ1-5; 7 bases match TRBD1. In germline, CDR1 is SGHRS, CDR2 YFSETQ. This CDR3 spans 15 amino acids. Trimming took 2 bases from V and 0 from J; bases not matched to a gene: 2. The CDR3 DNA follows: TGCGCCAGCAGCTTAGGGACAGATAGCAATCAGCCCCAGCATTTT. As protein: CASSLGTDSNQPQHF.

About this clone: One junction end disagrees with the germline gene, perhaps due to a read error. The chain joins TRBV2 to TRBJ2-2; TRBD1 agrees at 9 bases. Germline V lookup: CDR1 SNHLY, CDR2 FYNNEI. The CDR3 runs to 14 residues. CDR3 in amino acids: CASTRDRATGELFF. The CDR3 nucleotides are TGTGCAAGCACACGGGACAGGGCTACCGGGGAGCTGTTTTTT.